Listed below are T cell receptor beta chains from one sample, sequenced in a study of blood T cell repertoires in COVID-19. The repertoire was sequenced with immunoSEQ multiplex PCR; TCRdb's copy has only in-frame clones and lacks some. The sample lists tens of thousands of clones; 88% were seen once. The sequenced material came from peripheral blood. Source of these receptors: a human donor in a cohort sampled during active COVID-19. Each CDR3 is given with its conserved first and last residue. D genes are given only for firm matches. Size is omitted from some rows. Given values are once, few, many or a class for expanded clones.

V gene,J gene,clone size,D gene,CDR3 protein,CDR3 DNA
TRBV3-1/TRBV3-2,TRBJ1-3,-,-,CASSQGQVFSGNTIYF,TGTGCCAGCAGCCAAGGGCAGGTTTTCTCTGGAAACACCATATATTTT
TRBV6-5,TRBJ2-7,-,TRBD1,CASSYGQGVYEQYF,TGTGCCAGCAGTTACGGACAGGGGGTATACGAGCAGTACTTC
TRBV30,TRBJ2-3,-,TRBD2,CAWSVIAGFTDTQYF,TGTGCCTGGTCAGTTATAGCGGGATTCACAGATACGCAGTATTTT
TRBV9,TRBJ2-7,-,TRBD2,CASSATGLETYEQYF,TGTGCCAGCAGCGCCACGGGACTAGAAACCTACGAGCAGTACTTC
TRBV6-4,TRBJ2-1,-,TRBD2,CASSVEAGGQGEQFF,TGTGCCAGCAGTGTCGAGGCGGGGGGGCAGGGTGAGCAGTTCTTC
TRBV24-1,TRBJ2-5,-,-,CATSEQREETQYF,TGTGCCACCAGTGAGCAAAGAGAAGAGACCCAGTACTTC
TRBV11-2,TRBJ2-7,-,TRBD2,CASSLTGTSGGPYEQYF,TGTGCCAGCAGCTTGACAGGGACTAGCGGGGGACCCTACGAGCAGTACTTC
TRBV5-1,TRBJ2-7,-,-,CASSLRLGEYEQYF,TGCGCCAGCAGCTTGCGACTGGGAGAATACGAGCAGTACTTC
TRBV4-1,TRBJ1-2,-,-,CASSQDGTFYGYTF,TGCGCCAGCAGCCAAGACGGGACTTTCTATGGCTACACCTTC
TRBV3-1/TRBV3-2,TRBJ2-5,-,TRBD2,CASSQESSGRDQETQYF,TGTGCCAGCAGCCAAGAGTCTAGCGGGAGAGACCAAGAGACCCAGTACTTC
TRBV7-2,TRBJ2-7,-,-,CASSLVWDSSYEQYF,TGTGCCAGCAGCTTAGTGTGGGACTCCTCCTACGAGCAGTACTTC
TRBV30,TRBJ2-2,-,-,CAWSGAVTGELFF,TGTGCCTGGAGCGGAGCGGTCACCGGGGAGCTGTTTTTT
TRBV7-2,TRBJ1-6,-,-,CASSSAGRVGNSPLHF,TGTGCCAGCAGCTCAGCCGGGAGGGTAGGAAATTCACCCCTCCACTTT
TRBV4-3,TRBJ1-6,-,-,CASSLLGGLLHF,TGCGCCAGCAGCCTGCTGGGGGGTCTCCTCCACTTT
TRBV4-3,TRBJ1-3,-,TRBD1,CASSRLTGAGNTIYF,TGCGCCAGCAGCCGCCTGACAGGGGCTGGAAACACCATATATTTT
TRBV3-1/TRBV3-2,TRBJ2-1,once,TRBD1,CASSPLRGRDEQFF,TGTGCCAGCAGCCCGCTCAGGGGGCGGGATGAGCAGTTCTTC
TRBV3-1/TRBV3-2,TRBJ2-7,-,-,CASSLTNGEQYF,TGTGCCAGCAGCCTAACAAACGGGGAGCAGTACTTC
TRBV29-1,TRBJ2-5,-,TRBD2,CSVEGTSGGLTQYF,TGCAGCGTTGAAGGGACTAGCGGGGGTTTGACCCAGTACTTC
TRBV7-6,TRBJ2-7,once,-,CASSFSGVNYEQYF,TGTGCCAGCAGCTTCTCGGGAGTTAACTACGAGCAGTACTTC
TRBV7-8,TRBJ1-2,-,TRBD1,CASSRQGAYGYTF,TGTGCCAGCAGCCGACAGGGGGCATATGGCTACACCTTC
TRBV5-6,TRBJ2-5,-,TRBD2,CASSPGLAGGETQYF,TGTGCCAGCAGCCCAGGACTAGCGGGAGGAGAGACCCAGTACTTC
TRBV12-5,TRBJ1-6,-,-,CASGLVLGSSYNSPLHF,TGTGCTAGTGGTTTGGTACTGGGGAGCTCCTATAATTCACCCCTCCACTTT
TRBV15,TRBJ2-7,-,TRBD2,CATSGHQAGDAEQYF,TGTGCCACCAGCGGACATCAAGCGGGAGACGCCGAGCAGTACTTC
TRBV27,TRBJ2-1,-,TRBD2,CASSLSSGGAPYNEQFF,TGTGCCAGCAGTTTATCGTCGGGAGGGGCCCCCTACAATGAGCAGTTCTTC
TRBV4-1,TRBJ2-7,few,-,CASSHPRSEQYF,TGCGCCAGCAGCCATCCTAGGTCCGAGCAGTACTTC
TRBV7-2,TRBJ2-7,few,-,CASSLGVRSYEQYF,TGTGCCAGCAGCTTAGGTGTCCGTTCCTACGAGCAGTACTTC
TRBV7-2,TRBJ1-1,-,TRBD1,CASSSRRTGEAFF,TGTGCCAGCAGCTCACGACGGACAGGTGAAGCTTTCTTT
TRBV29-1,TRBJ2-5,once,TRBD2,CSVEDRAGGFRTQYF,TGCAGCGTTGAAGATCGAGCGGGGGGATTTCGGACCCAGTACTTC
TRBV4-3,TRBJ2-3,-,TRBD2,CASSQVLADPSDTQYF,TGCGCCAGCAGCCAAGTACTAGCGGATCCCTCAGATACGCAGTATTTT
TRBV11-2,TRBJ2-7,few,TRBD2,CASSLAGLVIYEQYF,TGTGCCAGCAGCTTAGCCGGACTAGTAATCTACGAGCAGTACTTC
TRBV5-4,TRBJ2-6,-,-,CASSGWEAGANVLTF,TGTGCCAGCAGCGGTTGGGAGGCTGGGGCCAACGTCCTGACTTTC
TRBV13,TRBJ2-3,-,TRBD2,CASSLGLSGGTIDTQYF,TGTGCCAGCAGCTTAGGCCTTAGCGGGGGTACGATAGATACGCAGTATTTT
TRBV29-1,TRBJ2-1,-,TRBD1,CSEPRGPHNEQFF,TGCAGCGAGCCCAGGGGGCCACACAATGAGCAGTTCTTC
TRBV2,TRBJ1-2,-,-,CASSADRLTNYGYTF,TGTGCCAGCAGTGCGGACAGACTGACAAACTATGGCTACACCTTC
TRBV28,TRBJ2-7,-,TRBD1,CASSFQGGQHPYEQYF,TGTGCCAGCAGTTTCCAAGGGGGACAGCATCCCTACGAGCAGTACTTC
TRBV7-2,TRBJ2-7,-,TRBD1,CASSLTARGQGVYEQYF,TGTGCCAGCAGCTTGACCGCGAGGGGTCAGGGGGTTTACGAGCAGTACTTC
TRBV4-1,TRBJ1-1,-,TRBD1,CASSPRTGGTEAFF,TGCGCCAGCAGCCCACGGACAGGGGGCACTGAAGCTTTCTTT
TRBV7-8,TRBJ1-1,-,-,CASSLMDTLNTEAFF,TGTGCCAGCAGCTTAATGGACACCCTAAACACTGAAGCTTTCTTT
TRBV6-2/TRBV6-3,TRBJ2-1,-,TRBD2,CASSPTSGSYDEQFF,TGTGCCAGCAGCCCAACTAGCGGGAGTTACGATGAGCAGTTCTTC
TRBV6-4,TRBJ1-2,-,TRBD1,CASSEGQEGYGYTF,TGTGCCAGCAGTGAAGGACAGGAGGGCTATGGCTACACCTTC
TRBV4-3,TRBJ2-7,-,-,CASSLVWLRPYEQYF,TGCGCCAGCAGCCTCGTATGGCTTCGCCCCTACGAGCAGTACTTC
TRBV11-2,TRBJ1-2,once,TRBD1,CASSLEGTVYGYTF,TGTGCCAGCAGCTTAGAAGGGACAGTCTATGGCTACACCTTC
TRBV6-5,TRBJ2-7,few,TRBD2,CASSFGLARHYEQYF,TGTGCCAGCAGTTTCGGACTAGCCAGGCACTACGAGCAGTACTTC
TRBV2,TRBJ2-5,-,-,CASNPGLQETQYF,TGTGCCAGCAATCCGGGACTCCAAGAGACCCAGTACTTC
TRBV5-4,TRBJ2-1,-,TRBD1,CASSLGDRGLNEQFF,TGTGCCAGCAGCTTGGGGGACAGGGGGCTCAATGAGCAGTTCTTC
TRBV6-2/TRBV6-3,TRBJ2-1,once,TRBD1,CASSTRGKDEQFF,TGTGCCAGCAGTACCAGGGGGAAGGATGAGCAGTTCTTC
TRBV6-5,TRBJ2-5,-,-,CASRPFEGETQYF,TGTGCCAGCAGACCTTTCGAGGGAGAGACCCAGTACTTC
TRBV9,TRBJ1-1,-,-,CASSVHDGTEAFF,TGTGCCAGCAGCGTGCACGACGGGACTGAAGCTTTCTTT
TRBV19,TRBJ2-7,-,TRBD2,CASSWTSGDTGYEQYF,TGTGCCAGTAGTTGGACTAGCGGGGATACGGGCTACGAGCAGTACTTC
TRBV10-1,TRBJ2-3,few,-,CASSPTTATDTQYF,TGCGCCAGCAGTCCCACGACAGCCACAGATACGCAGTATTTT
TRBV10-3,TRBJ2-7,-,TRBD1,CAISEGQGYYEQYF,TGTGCCATCAGTGAGGGACAGGGGTACTACGAGCAGTACTTC
TRBV7-6,TRBJ1-2,-,TRBD1,CASSLGQGNYGYTF,TGTGCCAGCAGCTTGGGACAGGGCAACTATGGCTACACCTTC
TRBV5-1,TRBJ2-5,-,TRBD2,CASSSSGFIGTQYF,TGCGCCAGCAGTTCTAGCGGTTTCATTGGGACCCAGTACTTC
TRBV30,TRBJ2-1,-,TRBD2,CAWSVGAGYNEQFF,TGTGCCTGGAGTGTAGGAGCGGGGTACAATGAGCAGTTCTTC
TRBV5-3,TRBJ1-5,-,TRBD1,CARSTGQGVYQPQHF,TGTGCCAGAAGCACAGGACAGGGAGTTTATCAGCCCCAGCATTTT